The clone carrying this T cell receptor beta chain is labeled medium-sized (0.01 to 0.1%). V was clipped by 1 base and J by 0 bases, with 9 bases between them. CDR3 size: 16 residues. Germline V gives CDR1 SGHTA, CDR2 FQGNSA. Time point specified: sample taken at primary tumor resection. Whole RNA from tumor, nontumor lung or frozen PBMC was sequenced unsorted. The donor group consisted of approximately 77 patients who had untreated, early-stage non-small cell lung cancer. Every TCR cDNA molecule carried a tag that served as a unique molecular identifier. One entry per CDR3 protein results from TCRdb running MiXCR on the 5' RACE reads. The table shows 7,000 or so distinct CDR3 sequences, with less than 6% occurring only once. The sample comes from a study of spatial heterogeneity in lung cancer. About the research overall: Detection consistently captured more beta-chain sequences than alpha-chain sequences. As counted in raw reads, each unique TCR and UMI combination appeared more than ten times on average.

The material was normal lung tissue next to the tumor, obtained at surgery. The TCR comes from a female donor with early-stage non-small cell lung cancer. The V gene is TRBV7-2, the J gene TRBJ2-2; no clear D. The CDR3 loop reads CASSLVSNPNTGELFF. CDR3 coding DNA: TGTGCCAGCAGCTTAGTTTCCAACCCGAACACCGGGGAGCTGTTTTTT.